Shown below are 27 T cell receptor beta chains from a single sample sequenced in a study of blood T cell repertoires in COVID-19. Data came from immunoSEQ multiplex PCR; TCRdb stores just in-frame clones and leaves some out. The profile covers about 120,000 clones, with about nine tenths appearing a single time and 3.7% taken by the ten largest. Source material: peripheral blood. These receptors originate from a middle-aged man with active COVID-19.

The chain has TRBV6-1 and TRBJ2-3; tentative D call: TRBD2 (5 bases). The V and J ends lost 3 bases and 2 bases respectively, with 15 bases between them. There are 16 residues in the CDR3. CDR1 and CDR2 (germline): MNHNS, SASEGT. In nucleotides, the CDR3 is TGTGCCAGCAGTGAGATCAGCGGATCAATCACAGATACGCAGTATTTT. Its protein is CASSEISGSITDTQYF.

This chain uses TRBV18 with TRBJ2-2; no clear D. This CDR3 region has 16 residues. Trimming cost V 0 bases and J 2 bases, with 10 bases left between them. Germline values: CDR1 KGHSH, CDR2 LQKENI. CDR3 in DNA: TGTGCCAGCTCACCACCGGTCCGAACTAACACCGGGGAGCTGTTTTTT. This gives the protein CASSPPVRTNTGELFF.

The gene calls are TRBV5-1 and TRBJ2-7, with D perhaps TRBD2 (6 bases). Germline V lookup: CDR1 SGHRS, CDR2 YFSETQ. The CDR3 sequence is 15 residues long. Trimming took off 0 bases at V and 2 bases at J, with 12 bases between the two ends. The CDR3 DNA follows: TGCGCCAGCAGCTTGGCCGCTGGGAGGCCCTACGAGCAGTACTTC. Its translation: CASSLAAGRPYEQYF. The full variable domain, its missing parts supplied by reference TRBV5-1 and TRBJ2-7, is KAGVTQTPRYLIKTRGQQVTLSCSPISGHRSVSWYQQTPGQGLQFLFEYFSETQRNKGNFPGRFSGRQFSNSRSEMNVSTLELGDSALYLCASSLAAGRPYEQYFGPGTRLTVT.

V is TRBV18 and J is TRBJ2-7; a weak D match, TRBD2 (5 bases). The CDR3 contains 13 residues. The V end was cut by 4 bases, the J end by 9 bases, with 16 bases between. In germline, CDR1 is KGHSH, CDR2 LQKENI. Here the CDR3 DNA reads TGTGCCAGCTCACGAGTCCGGGAAGATCGGCAGTACGTC. This sequence encodes CASSRVREDRQYV.

This clone was recorded a few times. Relative to the germline gene, one junction end is altered; a read error may explain this. The chain carries TRBV5-4 and TRBJ1-1; 9 bases are shared with TRBD1. The CDR3 sequence is 12 residues long. Germline lookup yields CDR1 SGHNT and CDR2 YYREEE (reference sequence). DNA for the CDR3: TGTGCCAGCAGCGTAAACAGGGGGCTCCCTTCGTTT. Translation: CASSVNRGLPSF.

This chain uses TRBV7-8 with TRBJ2-2; TRBD2 matches 8 bases. Germline V gene data show CDR1 as SGHVS and CDR2 as FQNEAQ. The CDR3 sequence is 16 residues long. Trimming took 5 bases from V and 1 from J; bases not matched to a gene: 6. The CDR3 sequence is CASSVVRGGNTGELFF. CDR3 sequence (DNA): TGTGCCAGCAGCGTAGTACGGGGGGGGAACACCGGGGAGCTGTTTTTT.

The chain links TRBV6-5 to TRBJ2-4; the D is unclear. The V gene's germline CDR1 is MNHEY and CDR2 SVGAGI. V lost 6 bases to trimming and J lost 4 bases, with 13 bases between them. The CDR3 covers 14 residues. The CDR3 region has the DNA TGTGCCAGCAGCTCCCATGGGCAGAAAAACATTCAGTACTTC. Its translation is CASSSHGQKNIQYF.

The chain has TRBV19 and TRBJ2-3, with 8 bases fitting TRBD1. CDR3 length equals 14 residues. Germline trimming cut 6 bases from V and 4 bases from J; bases unmatched to any gene: 6. Germline V CDR1 and CDR2: LNHDA, SQIVND (reference sequence). CDR3 region: CASRPGQGPDTQYF. The CDR3 DNA sequence: TGTGCCAGTAGACCCGGACAGGGACCAGATACGCAGTATTTT.

The rearrangement uses TRBV27 and TRBJ2-1; the match to TRBD2 covers 10 bases. Germline loops: CDR1 MNHEY, CDR2 SMNVEV (reference sequence). Losses at the gene ends were 4 bases for V and 8 bases for J; bases not matched to a gene: 8. The CDR3 extends over 15 amino acids. The CDR3 here is CASSSLAGVRDEQFF. In DNA, the CDR3 is TGTGCCAGCAGTTCTCTAGCGGGAGTGAGAGATGAGCAGTTCTTC.

V usage is TRBV6-5 and J usage is TRBJ2-7, with D possibly TRBD2 on 7 matching bases. V was pared by 8 bases and J by 4 bases, with 18 bases between. Germline lookup yields CDR1 MNHEY and CDR2 SVGAGI. The CDR3 contains 14 residues. The CDR3 protein is CASWPGGITYEQYV. CDR3 in DNA: TGTGCCAGCTGGCCGGGGGGCATAACTTACGAGCAGTACGTC.

The chain links TRBV4-1 to TRBJ1-1, with TRBD1 as a possible D gene (5 bases). Trimming left V 0 bases short and J 3 bases short, with 5 bases between. The germline V gene encodes CDR1 MGHRA and CDR2 YSYEKL. The CDR3 is 13 residues long. CDR3 loop: CASSQDRDTEAFF. In DNA, the CDR3 is TGCGCCAGCAGCCAAGACAGGGACACTGAAGCTTTCTTT.

In the case of this clone: This CDR3 is also generated by other DNA sequences in the sample. This rearrangement joins TRBV2 to TRBJ1-1, with D possibly being TRBD1 (5 bases). This CDR3 is 11 amino acids long. Germline values: CDR1 SNHLY, CDR2 FYNNEI. V was cut by 8 bases and J by 6 bases, with 10 bases left in between. CDR3 in DNA: TGTGCCAGCGGTCAGGGTCCTGAAGCTTTCTTT. Translating gives CASGQGPEAFF.

The V gene is TRBV14, the J gene TRBJ2-1; D may be TRBD2 (6 bases). V shed 0 bases and J shed 1 base, with 16 bases lying between them. The CDR3 is 18 amino acids. CDR1 SGHDN and CDR2 FVKESK come from the germline V gene. CDR3 residues: CASSQEVWEVNSYNEQFF. As DNA, the CDR3 is TGTGCCAGCAGCCAAGAAGTGTGGGAGGTCAATTCCTACAATGAGCAGTTCTTC.

The rearrangement uses TRBV28 and TRBJ2-7; 8 bases fit TRBD2. Trimming removed 5 bases from V and 4 bases from J; junction bases left unmatched: 10. The V gene's germline CDR1 is MDHEN and CDR2 SYDVKM. The CDR3 consists of 15 residues. CDR3 sequence (DNA): TGTGCCAGCAGTCCGCCGGGACTAGGACTTTACGAGCAGTACGTC. It specifies CASSPPGLGLYEQYV.

This clone turned up a few times. The chain recombines TRBV7-2 with TRBJ2-7, with 9 positions matching TRBD1. The V segment lost 5 bases and the J segment 4 bases; nucleotides outside the gene matches: 6. The CDR3 totals 14 residues. Germline V gene sequence: CDR1 SGHTA, CDR2 FQGNSA. CDR3: CASSRGQGLYEQYF. The CDR3 region has the DNA TGTGCCAGCAGCCGGGGACAGGGATTATACGAGCAGTACTTC.

This chain links TRBV11-3 with TRBJ2-1; no clear D gene. In germline, CDR1 is SGHNT, CDR2 YENEEA. CDR3 length equals 13 residues. Trimming left V 5 bases short and J 4 bases short, with 9 bases between. CDR3 in DNA: TGTGCCAGCAGCCCCCGTCCGTACAATGAGCAGTTCTTC. Its protein product is CASSPRPYNEQFF.

The chain uses TRBV3-1 (or the pseudogene TRBV3-2) and TRBJ1-4; D may be TRBD1 (6 bases). Trimming took 3 bases from V and 3 from J, leaving 11 bases between them. Germline lookup yields CDR1 LGHDT and CDR2 YNNKEL (reference sequence). The CDR3 contains 15 residues. CDR3 residues: CASSHGQTSNEKLFF. The DNA for the CDR3 is TGTGCCAGCAGCCATGGACAGACCTCTAATGAAAAACTGTTTTTT.

The sample holds one count of this clone. This sequence joins TRBV21-1 and TRBJ1-4; TRBD1 reflects the table's D call only, with no check against the DNA. TRBV21-1 represents a pseudogene. This CDR3 is built from 15 residues. DNA for the CDR3: TGTGCCAGCAGCCCGCCTCAGGGTATTAATGAAAAACTGTTTTTT. Protein sequence: CASSPPQGINEKLFF.

The chain joins TRBV13 to TRBJ2-1, with 7 positions matching TRBD1. The ends lost 4 bases at V and 4 bases at J; junction bases unmatched: 4. Germline V lookup: CDR1 PRHDT, CDR2 FYEKMQ (reference sequence). This CDR3 comprises 14 residues. The CDR3 loop reads CASSSGTVYNEQFF. The CDR3 nucleotides read TGTGCCAGCAGCTCCGGGACAGTTTACAATGAGCAGTTCTTC.

The V gene is TRBV30, the J gene TRBJ1-2; D is uncertain. V was pared by 4 bases and J by 7 bases, with 13 bases between. The CDR3 totals 12 residues. Germline V gene lookup returns CDR1 GTSNPN and CDR2 SVGIG (reference sequence). CDR3 residues: CAWMREVGGYTF. The CDR3 nucleotides read TGTGCCTGGATGAGGGAGGTTGGTGGCTACACCTTC.

The rearrangement joins TRBV19 to TRBJ2-3, with 14 bases aligning to TRBD2. Unmatched junction bases numbered 6, after V lost 6 bases and J lost 4 bases. This CDR3 is built from 16 residues. CDR1 and CDR2 from the germline V gene are LNHDA and SQIVND (reference sequence). The CDR3 spells CASSYGLAGGADTQYF. CDR3 DNA sequence: TGTGCCAGTAGCTATGGACTAGCGGGAGGTGCAGATACGCAGTATTTT.

The chain couples TRBV12-3 or TRBV12-4 to TRBJ2-7; possible D gene TRBD2, 5 bases. V dropped 6 bases and J dropped 6 bases, with 12 bases sitting between them. This CDR3 is 12 amino acids long. The CDR3 bases are TGTGCCAGCAGGCCTGGAGGTGGCGAGCAGTACTTC. This translates into CASRPGGGEQYF.

The chain couples TRBV12-3 or TRBV12-4 to TRBJ2-3; no clear D. This CDR3 has 13 residues. Trimming stripped 7 bases from V and 5 bases from J, with 13 bases between. The CDR3 sequence is CASNLGQRDTQYF. CDR3 in DNA: TGTGCCAGCAACTTGGGCCAGAGAGATACGCAGTATTTT.

This sequence joins TRBV24-1 and TRBJ2-3, with TRBD1 matching 10 bases. This CDR3 spans 15 amino acids. The V segment lost 9 bases and the J segment 3 bases; nucleotides outside the gene matches: 8. Germline assignment: CDR1 KGHDR and CDR2 SFDVKD. Here the CDR3 reads CATGPGTGVTDTQYF. DNA of the CDR3: TGTGCCACCGGCCCCGGGACAGGGGTTACAGATACGCAGTATTTT.

This chain links TRBV12-5 with TRBJ1-5; tentatively, D is TRBD1 (6 bases). The V gene lost 7 bases and the J gene lost 6 bases, with 19 bases spanning the gap. The CDR3 loop spans 15 amino acids. CDR1 and CDR2 from the germline V gene are LGHNT and FRNRAP. CDR3 protein: CASAYLGGAAQPQHF. In DNA form, the CDR3 reads TGTGCTAGTGCCTACCTGGGGGGGGCAGCTCAGCCCCAGCATTTT.

V gene TRBV4-2 combines with J gene TRBJ2-3; the match to TRBD2 covers 8 bases. Looked up from germline, CDR1 is LGHNA and CDR2 is YNFKEQ. The CDR3 is 14 amino acids. V lost 3 bases and J lost 2; bases outside the gene matches: 1. CDR3 loop: CASSHSGTTDTQYF. The CDR3 DNA reads as TGTGCCAGCAGCCATAGCGGGACCACAGATACGCAGTATTTT.

In nucleotides, the CDR3 is TGTGCCAGCAGCACCGAGGCATTTTCGGGGTACAATGAGCAGTTCTTC. Its translation: CASSTEAFSGYNEQFF. The chain combines TRBV7-3 with TRBJ2-1; D perhaps matches TRBD2 (5 bases). The CDR3 runs 16 residues. The V gene's germline CDR1 is SGHTA and CDR2 FQGTGA. Between the trimmed V and J ends, which lost 5 bases and 4 bases, there was a span of 18 bases.